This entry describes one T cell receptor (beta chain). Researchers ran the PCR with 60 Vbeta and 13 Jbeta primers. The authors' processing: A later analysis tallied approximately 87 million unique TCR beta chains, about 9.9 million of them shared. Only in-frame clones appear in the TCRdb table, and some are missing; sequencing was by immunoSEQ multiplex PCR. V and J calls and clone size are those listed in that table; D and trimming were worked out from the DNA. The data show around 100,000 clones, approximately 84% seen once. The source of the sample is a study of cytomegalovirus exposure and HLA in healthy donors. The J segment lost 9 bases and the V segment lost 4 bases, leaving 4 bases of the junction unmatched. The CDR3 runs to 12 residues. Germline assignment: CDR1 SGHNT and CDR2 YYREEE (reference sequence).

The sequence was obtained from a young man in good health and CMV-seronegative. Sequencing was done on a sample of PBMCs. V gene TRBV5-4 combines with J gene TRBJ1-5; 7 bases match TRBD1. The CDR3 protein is CASSLQGRPQHF. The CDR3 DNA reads TGTGCCAGCAGCCTACAGGGGCGGCCCCAGCATTTT. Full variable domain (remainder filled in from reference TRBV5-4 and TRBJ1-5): ETGVTQSPTHLIKTRGQQVTLRCSSQSGHNTVSWYQQALGQGPQFIFQYYREEENGRGNFPPRFSGLQFPNYSSELNVNALELDDSALYLCASSLQGRPQHFGDGTRLSIL.